One sample yielded the 26 T cell receptor beta chains listed below, sequenced in a study of identical twins. TCRdb redid the calling of the 5' RACE reads with MiXCR, one entry per CDR3 protein. Here the sample spans about 530,000 distinct CDR3 sequences, 13% to 15% being singletons. Another study also made use of these data, one on yellow fever vaccine responses in identical twins.

Input material: CD4+ T cells sorted from blood. These receptor sequences come from a woman younger than 30 in good health.

This clonotype appeared a few times. The chain combines TRBV9 with TRBJ2-7, with 8 bases aligning to TRBD2. From germline, CDR1 is SGDLS and CDR2 YYNGEE. The length of the CDR3 is 15 residues. J was trimmed by 1 base and V by 3 bases; bases with no gene match: 6. CDR3 in DNA: TGTGCCAGCAGCGCGGGGGCGGGGGGATCCTACGAGCAGTACTTC. It translates to CASSAGAGGSYEQYF.

The V and J genes are TRBV5-1 and TRBJ2-1, with TRBD1 identical over 7 bases. The CDR3 spans 17 residues. Germline V gene lookup returns CDR1 SGHRS and CDR2 YFSETQ. V was clipped by 5 bases and J by 0 bases; unmatched bases: 11. CDR3 DNA: TGCGCCAGCAGGGGAATGGGACAGCCCATCTCCTACAATGAGCAGTTCTTC. Its translation: CASRGMGQPISYNEQFF.

CDR3 region: CASGLGLAGGEQYF. CDR3 in DNA: TGTGCTAGTGGTTTGGGACTAGCGGGAGGCGAGCAGTACTTC. The V call is TRBV12-5, the J call TRBJ2-7; 13 positions agree with TRBD2. The CDR3 spans 14 residues. V was clipped by 1 base and J by 6 bases; unmatched bases: 0. From germline, CDR1 is LGHNT and CDR2 FRNRAP.

A few counts support this clonotype. V usage is TRBV24-1 and J usage is TRBJ2-1; TRBD2 might be the D (6 bases). CDR1 and CDR2 from the germline V gene are KGHDR and SFDVKD. There are 15 residues in the CDR3. The ends were cut back, 4 bases at V and 4 bases at J, with 13 bases in the middle. The CDR3 DNA reads TGTGCCACCAGTGAGGCCTTGGCGGGATACAATGAGCAGTTCTTC. As protein: CATSEALAGYNEQFF.

This clonotype was observed at least ten times. V is TRBV2 and J is TRBJ2-5, with no clear D. V lost 6 bases, J lost 3 bases, and 11 bases lay in between. Germline assignment: CDR1 SNHLY and CDR2 FYNNEI. The CDR3 length is 13 residues. For the CDR3, the DNA is TGTGCCAGCAGCCGGTTTGCCGAAGAGACCCAGTACTTC. It yields the protein CASSRFAEETQYF.

This sequence joins TRBV11-1 and TRBJ1-2, with TRBD1 matching over 9 bases. CDR3 length equals 20 residues. Germline V CDR1 and CDR2: SGHAT, FQDESV (reference sequence). J lost 3 bases, V lost 2 bases, and 19 bases had no gene match. CDR3 residues: CASSLSSLDRGFDLYYGYTF. CDR3 nucleotides: TGTGCCAGCAGCTTAAGTAGCTTGGACAGGGGCTTTGATTTGTACTATGGCTACACCTTC. Variable domain in full (rest from reference TRBV11-1 and TRBJ1-2): EAEVAQSPRYKITEKSQAVAFWCDPISGHATLYWYRQILGQGPELLVQFQDESVVDDSQLPKDRFSAERLKGVDSTLKIQPAELGDSAMYLCASSLSSLDRGFDLYYGYTFGSGTRLTVV.

The J gene is TRBJ2-4, the V gene TRBV6-5; 9 nucleotides align to TRBD2. Losses at the gene ends were 0 bases for V and 7 bases for J; bases not matched to a gene: 7. Germline lookup yields CDR1 MNHEY and CDR2 SVGAGI. This CDR3 is 16 amino acids long. CDR3 protein: CASSYSGGGAPNIQYF. CDR3 in DNA: TGTGCCAGCAGTTACTCGGGCGGGGGGGCCCCCAACATTCAGTACTTC.

This chain connects TRBV10-3 to TRBJ2-7, with 10 bases matching TRBD2. The CDR3 is 17 residues long. Germline V lookup: CDR1 ENHRY, CDR2 SYGVKD. Germline trimming cut 4 bases from V and 6 bases from J; bases unmatched to any gene: 15. CDR3: CAISANARGTSAFEQYV. The CDR3 DNA reads as TGTGCCATCAGTGCCAACGCCCGGGGGACTAGCGCTTTCGAGCAGTACGTC.

V is TRBV11-1 and J is TRBJ2-1, with 10 bases that match TRBD2. CDR1 SGHAT and CDR2 FQDESV come from the germline V gene (reference sequence). The CDR3 totals 18 residues. The ends lost 7 bases at V and 5 bases at J; junction bases unmatched: 17. In nucleotides, the CDR3 is TGTGCCAGCAAAGGCCCGCCCCTCACTAGCGGGACCCACAATGAGCAGTTCTTC. Its translation: CASKGPPLTSGTHNEQFF.

This chain's CDR3 is CASSVFDIRTDTQYF. The CDR3 bases are TGTGCCAGCAGCGTATTTGACATTCGCACAGATACGCAGTATTTT. The chain combines TRBV9 with TRBJ2-3; D is uncertain. V was pared by 1 base and J by 1 base, with 10 bases between. This CDR3 comprises 15 residues. Germline V gene sequence: CDR1 SGDLS, CDR2 YYNGEE.

The chain employs TRBV12-3 or TRBV12-4 and TRBJ2-1; D is possibly TRBD2 (6 bases). The CDR3 is 13 residues long. V lost 8 bases and J lost 5, with 13 bases in between. CDR3 in DNA: TGTGCCAGCCAACGGGACTCACACAATGAGCAGTTCTTC. Encoded protein: CASQRDSHNEQFF.

The sample holds a few counts of this clonotype. The chain couples TRBV9 to TRBJ2-2; D remains ambiguous. V gave up 1 base and J gave up 4 bases, with 17 bases separating them. The V gene's germline CDR1 is SGDLS and CDR2 YYNGEE. The CDR3 extends over 17 amino acids. The CDR3 reads CASSVSVGNLGTGELFF. CDR3 DNA: TGTGCCAGCAGCGTATCAGTAGGGAATCTCGGCACCGGGGAGCTGTTTTTT.

The rearrangement uses TRBV7-9 and TRBJ2-3; 7 bases are a match to TRBD1. J was trimmed by 1 base and V by 2 bases; bases with no gene match: 3. This CDR3 is 15 amino acids long. From germline, CDR1 is SEHNR and CDR2 FQNEAQ (reference sequence). DNA of the CDR3: TGTGCCAGCAGCTTACTCGGGACAGGCACAGATACGCAGTATTTT. Amino acid sequence: CASSLLGTGTDTQYF.

The gene calls are TRBV20-1 and TRBJ2-1; D unclear. The germline gives CDR1 DFQATT, CDR2 SNEGSKA (reference sequence). V shed 6 bases and J shed 0 bases, with 9 bases lying between them. This CDR3 is built from 13 residues. The CDR3 region is CSAVGLSYNEQFF. The CDR3 nucleotides are TGCAGTGCAGTAGGGCTCTCCTACAATGAGCAGTTCTTC.

This clonotype has only a few counts. The gene calls are TRBV5-1 and TRBJ2-1, with 14 nucleotides matching TRBD2. Trimming cost V 4 bases and J 8 bases; bases outside gene matches: 8. The germline V gene has CDR1 SGHRS and CDR2 YFSETQ. CDR3 length equals 16 residues. The CDR3: CASSLGTSGSRHEQFF. CDR3 sequence (DNA): TGCGCCAGCAGCCTGGGGACTAGCGGGAGCCGCCATGAGCAGTTCTTC.

The V and J genes are TRBV29-1 and TRBJ2-3; D gene uncertain. CDR1 and CDR2 (germline): SQVTM, ANQGSEA. Trimming left V 4 bases short and J 0 bases short, with 11 bases between. CDR3 length: 14 amino acids. The chain's CDR3 is CSVVVRTSTDTQYF. The CDR3 region has the DNA TGCAGCGTTGTCGTTCGAACTAGCACAGATACGCAGTATTTT.

J is TRBJ1-6 and V is TRBV5-1; D gene unclear. The CDR3 has 12 residues. The germline V gene encodes CDR1 SGHRS and CDR2 YFSETQ. The V and J ends lost 4 bases and 7 bases respectively, with 6 bases between them. CDR3 loop: CASSNPNSPLHF. The CDR3 bases are TGCGCCAGCAGCAACCCAAATTCACCCCTCCACTTT.

The sample holds a few counts of this clonotype. V and J are TRBV10-3 and TRBJ2-7, with 7 nucleotides matching TRBD2. This CDR3 spans 13 amino acids. The junction had 0 bases not matched to a gene; V was cut back by 2 bases and J by 2 bases. The germline V gene has CDR1 ENHRY and CDR2 SYGVKD. The CDR3 region is CAISEGTTYEQYV. In DNA form, the CDR3 reads TGTGCCATCAGTGAGGGGACTACCTACGAGCAGTACGTC.

V and J are TRBV7-8 and TRBJ2-2; tentative D call: TRBD1 (6 bases). The CDR3 totals 15 residues. The V end was cut by 2 bases, the J end by 5 bases, with 12 bases between. CDR1 is SGHVS, CDR2 FQNEAQ, per germline. CDR3 in DNA: TGTGCCAGCAGCTTAAGAAACAGGGTTACCGGGGAGCTGTTTTTT. It is translated as CASSLRNRVTGELFF.

The chain links TRBV29-1 to TRBJ2-1; 10 bases are a match to TRBD2. Looked up from germline, CDR1 is SQVTM and CDR2 is ANQGSEA. Germline trimming cut 6 bases from V and 4 bases from J; bases unmatched to any gene: 6. The CDR3 spans 14 residues. The CDR3: CSVGLAAIYNEQFF. Here the CDR3 DNA reads TGCAGCGTCGGACTAGCGGCAATTTACAATGAGCAGTTCTTC.

The chain links TRBV12-3 or TRBV12-4 to TRBJ2-2, with a weak D call TRBD2 (6 bases). CDR3 length equals 16 residues. V was cut by 0 bases and J by 8 bases, with 16 bases left in between. As DNA, the CDR3 is TGTGCCAGCAGTTTAGCGCTAGCGCCGGCGGCAGGGGAGCTGTTTTTT. Encoded protein: CASSLALAPAAGELFF.

The V call is TRBV12-3 or TRBV12-4, the J call TRBJ2-1; D unresolved. The germline V and J ends were trimmed by 3 bases and 5 bases, with 14 bases remaining between them. The CDR3 length is 15 residues. The CDR3 loop reads CASSFLDKGNNEQFF. Here the CDR3 DNA reads TGTGCCAGCAGTTTCCTCGACAAAGGGAACAATGAGCAGTTCTTC.

This clonotype has a handful of counts. This sequence joins TRBV29-1 and TRBJ2-7, with D possibly matching TRBD1 (6 bases). Germline V gene sequence: CDR1 SQVTM, CDR2 ANQGSEA. The CDR3 consists of 13 residues. Deletions cut 7 bases from V and 2 bases from J, with 15 bases between. This CDR3 reads CSGTGTLPYEQYF. DNA of the CDR3: TGCAGCGGTACCGGGACACTCCCCTACGAGCAGTACTTC.

There are a few counts of this clonotype. This chain joins TRBV7-9 and TRBJ2-3; D might be TRBD2 (5 bases). V was trimmed by 0 bases and J by 2 bases, leaving 12 bases between them. There are 16 residues in the CDR3. Germline V gene sequence: CDR1 SEHNR, CDR2 FQNEAQ (reference sequence). The CDR3 region has the DNA TGTGCCAGCAGCTTAGCGGGGAGCAGATCCACAGATACGCAGTATTTT. Protein sequence: CASSLAGSRSTDTQYF.

This clonotype was recorded a few times. V gene TRBV20-1 combines with J gene TRBJ2-1; D gene ambiguous. The CDR3 extends over 14 amino acids. The V gene lost 0 bases and the J gene lost 6 bases, with 12 bases spanning the gap. CDR1 and CDR2 from the germline V gene are DFQATT and SNEGSKA (reference sequence). The CDR3 region is CSARDLVRSNEQFF. The CDR3 coding sequence is TGCAGTGCTAGAGACCTAGTTCGGTCCAATGAGCAGTTCTTC.

This clonotype occurred a few times. The chain is built from TRBV5-1 and TRBJ2-1; 11 positions match TRBD1. With V trimmed by 7 bases and J by 6 bases, 9 bases remained unmatched. The CDR3 length is 15 residues. CDR1 and CDR2 from the germline V gene are SGHRS and YFSETQ. The CDR3 region has the DNA TGCGCCAGCGAACCGGGACAGGGGGACCCCAATGAGCAGTTCTTC. Translated: CASEPGQGDPNEQFF. The variable domain in full, completed from reference TRBV5-1 and TRBJ2-1, reads KAGVTQTPRYLIKTRGQQVTLSCSPISGHRSVSWYQQTPGQGLQFLFEYFSETQRNKGNFPGRFSGRQFSNSRSEMNVSTLELGDSALYLCASEPGQGDPNEQFFGPGTRLTVL.